These 17 T cell receptor beta chains share one sample of origin, sequenced in a study of blood T cell repertoires in COVID-19. The protocol was immunoSEQ multiplex PCR, while the TCRdb copy is restricted to in-frame clones and leaves out a portion. The repertoire holds roughly 80,000 clones, with about 88% as singletons. Sequencing input: peripheral blood. The receptors come from a human donor in a cohort sampled during active COVID-19.

The gene calls are TRBV24-1 and TRBJ2-3; TRBD1 might be the D (6 bases). This CDR3 spans 13 amino acids. CDR1 is KGHDR and CDR2 is SFDVKD in the germline V gene. Trimming took off 5 bases at V and 3 bases at J, with 8 bases between the two ends. The CDR3 reads CATSVTGTDTQYF. For the CDR3, the DNA is TGTGCCACCAGTGTTACAGGGACAGATACGCAGTATTTT.

Of note for this clone: Additional DNA sequences in this sample encode the identical CDR3. The CDR3 nucleotides are TGCGCCAGCAGCTCCACAGGGGACACTGAAGCTTTCTTT. Encoded protein: CASSSTGDTEAFF. The chain joins TRBV5-1 to TRBJ1-1; TRBD1 aligns across 7 bases. From germline, CDR1 is SGHRS and CDR2 YFSETQ. The CDR3 spans 13 residues. With 3 bases clipped from V and 3 bases from J, the junction kept 2 bases outside the gene matches.

The chain couples TRBV10-3 to TRBJ1-2, with 8 bases fitting TRBD1. CDR3 length equals 14 residues. Germline CDR1 and CDR2: ENHRY and SYGVKD. Trimming removed 0 bases from V and 4 bases from J; junction bases left unmatched: 1. The CDR3 spells CAISESDRGYGYTF. CDR3 DNA sequence: TGTGCCATCAGTGAGTCCGACAGGGGCTATGGCTACACCTTC.

The chain links TRBV5-1 to TRBJ2-5, with D maybe TRBD2 (5 bases). With 4 bases removed from V and 2 bases from J, the gap between germline ends came to 15 bases. The CDR3 runs 15 residues. Germline V lookup: CDR1 SGHRS, CDR2 YFSETQ. CDR3 in DNA: TGCGCCAGCAGCCTGCAGCCTAGCAGACAAGAGACCCAGTACTTC. Translating gives CASSLQPSRQETQYF.

The genes are TRBV4-1 and TRBJ1-4; no clear D. The CDR3 consists of 12 residues. Germline loops: CDR1 MGHRA, CDR2 YSYEKL. V gave up 0 bases and J gave up 13 bases, with 9 bases separating them. The CDR3 nucleotides read TGCGCCAGCAGCCAAGATCCGGGGAGACTGTTTTTT. Its translation: CASSQDPGRLFF.

This chain uses TRBV10-3 with TRBJ2-1, with 8 bases identical to TRBD2. This CDR3 region has 16 residues. V trimming: 4 bases; J trimming: 2 bases; junction bases outside the gene matches: 7. Germline V gives CDR1 ENHRY, CDR2 SYGVKD. This chain's CDR3 is CAISAEDGRAYNEQFF. CDR3 nucleotides: TGTGCCATCAGTGCGGAGGACGGGAGGGCCTACAATGAGCAGTTCTTC.

This sequence joins TRBV6-5 and TRBJ2-1; tentatively, D is TRBD2 (6 bases). The germline gives CDR1 MNHEY, CDR2 SVGAGI. This CDR3 contains 14 residues. Between the trimmed V and J ends, which lost 10 bases and 6 bases, there was a span of 19 bases. The CDR3 region has the DNA TGTGCCACCTCGGCTAGCGCTATCTTCAATGAGCAGTTCTTC. This encodes CATSASAIFNEQFF.

The gene calls are TRBV4-1 and TRBJ2-7, with 12 positions matching TRBD1. The CDR3 extends over 15 amino acids. The germline CDR1 and CDR2 sequences are MGHRA and YSYEKL. Trimming removed 4 bases from V and 7 bases from J; junction bases left unmatched: 8. In DNA form, the CDR3 reads TGCGCCAGCAGCCTGTCGGGACAGGGGGCTGGTGAGCAGTACTTC. Translation gives CASSLSGQGAGEQYF.

The chain recombines TRBV10-3 with TRBJ2-7; tentative D call: TRBD2 (5 bases). CDR1 and CDR2 from the germline V gene are ENHRY and SYGVKD. V lost 0 bases, J lost 0 bases, and 12 bases lay in between. The CDR3 spans 16 residues. Here the CDR3 DNA reads TGTGCCATCAGTGAGTCTGCGGGCCAGAGCTCCTACGAGCAGTACTTC. It translates to CAISESAGQSSYEQYF.

This chain connects TRBV3-1 (or the pseudogene TRBV3-2) to TRBJ2-1, with D perhaps TRBD1 (6 bases). The CDR3 extends over 15 amino acids. V lost 1 base and J 3 bases, leaving 10 bases between the germline ends. Germline V gene lookup returns CDR1 LGHDT and CDR2 YNNKEL (reference sequence). CDR3 sequence: CASSQARTDYNEQFF. In DNA form, the CDR3 reads TGTGCCAGCAGCCAAGCTCGGACAGACTACAATGAGCAGTTCTTC.

This sequence joins TRBV30 and TRBJ2-7; possible D gene TRBD1, 6 bases. The germline V and J ends were trimmed by 3 bases and 0 bases, with 12 bases remaining between them. From germline, CDR1 is GTSNPN and CDR2 SVGIG (reference sequence). The CDR3 totals 14 residues. Written as DNA, the CDR3 is TGTGCCTGGAGACAGGGAAGAGACTCCTACGAGCAGTACTTC. It codes for CAWRQGRDSYEQYF.

The chain is built from TRBV5-3 and TRBJ1-4, with a tentative D call TRBD1 (6 bases). TRBV5-3 has ORF status, its function being uncertain. The V gene lost 3 bases and the J gene lost 10 bases, with 19 bases spanning the gap. The CDR3 covers 15 residues. The CDR3 DNA sequence: TGTGCCAGAAGCTGGGGGACATCGGTTCGAGCAAAACTGTTTTTT. Amino acids: CARSWGTSVRAKLFF.

This chain uses TRBV9 with TRBJ2-7; 12 nucleotides line up with TRBD2. CDR1 SGDLS and CDR2 YYNGEE come from the germline V gene. The CDR3 totals 16 residues. V shed 4 bases and J 2 bases; nucleotides not matched to a gene: 7. CDR3 residues: CASSSDRLAGAYEQYF. The CDR3 DNA is TGTGCCAGCAGCTCCGATCGACTAGCGGGAGCCTACGAGCAGTACTTC. The complete variable domain, with remaining parts taken from reference TRBV9 and TRBJ2-7, reads DSGVTQTPKHLITATGQRVTLRCSPRSGDLSVYWYQQSLDQGLQFLIQYYNGEERAKGNILERFSAQQFPDLHSELNLSSLELGDSALYFCASSSDRLAGAYEQYFGPGTRLTVT.

The gene calls are TRBV4-1 and TRBJ2-6; 10 bases line up with TRBD1. CDR3 length: 17 residues. With 6 bases clipped from V and 2 bases from J, the junction kept 7 bases outside the gene matches. Germline lookup yields CDR1 MGHRA and CDR2 YSYEKL. Here the CDR3 reads CASSPLDRGTGANVLTF. The CDR3, as DNA: TGCGCCAGCAGTCCTTTGGACAGGGGGACTGGGGCCAACGTCCTGACTTTC.

The chain couples TRBV2 to TRBJ1-5, with D hard to call. The CDR3 has 18 residues. Germline values: CDR1 SNHLY, CDR2 FYNNEI. V lost 3 bases, J lost 3 bases, and 21 bases lay in between. As DNA, the CDR3 is TGTGCCAGCAGTGACCCCGGGGTCTTGGGTAGCTTCAATCAGCCCCAGCATTTT. Translated, it gives CASSDPGVLGSFNQPQHF.

The gene calls are TRBV27 and TRBJ2-2, with D tentatively TRBD1 (6 bases). Germline V gives CDR1 MNHEY, CDR2 SMNVEV (reference sequence). The CDR3 sequence is 14 residues long. V gave up 3 bases and J gave up 4 bases, with 9 bases separating them. The CDR3 DNA reads as TGTGCCAGCAGTTTCTGGACAGCCACCGGGGAGCTGTTTTTT. Translating it yields CASSFWTATGELFF.

V usage is TRBV2 and J usage is TRBJ2-2, with 8 bases identical to TRBD2. The germline V gene encodes CDR1 SNHLY and CDR2 FYNNEI. J lost 1 base, V lost 6 bases, and 7 bases had no gene match. This CDR3 region has 16 residues. CDR3 region: CASSKRGGRNTGELFF. The DNA for the CDR3 is TGTGCCAGCAGCAAACGGGGGGGAAGGAACACCGGGGAGCTGTTTTTT.